The present entry profiles one TCR beta chain with its context. The data stem from a study of CD8 T cells in Susac syndrome. RNA totalling about 0.5 to 1 ug underwent reverse transcription with random hexamers. The authors amplified TCR beta CDR3 across 54 Vbeta and 13 Jbeta using immunoSEQ multiplex PCR. TCRdb re-derived calls from the immunoSEQ multiplex PCR reads in MiXCR, one entry per CDR3 protein. Found here are under 55,000 distinct CDR3 sequences, about 92% of them singletons; the top ten hold roughly 0.5%. Per germline, CDR1 GTSNPN and CDR2 SVGIG (reference sequence). This CDR3 is 11 amino acids long. Trimming took off 0 bases at V and 9 bases at J, with 6 bases between the two ends.

The TCR comes from a human donor with multiple sclerosis. The chain links TRBV30 to TRBJ1-5; no definite D call. The sequenced material came from CD8+ T cells from PBMCs. This CDR3 is CAWSVSGPQHF. In DNA form, the CDR3 reads TGTGCCTGGAGTGTAAGTGGGCCCCAGCATTTT.